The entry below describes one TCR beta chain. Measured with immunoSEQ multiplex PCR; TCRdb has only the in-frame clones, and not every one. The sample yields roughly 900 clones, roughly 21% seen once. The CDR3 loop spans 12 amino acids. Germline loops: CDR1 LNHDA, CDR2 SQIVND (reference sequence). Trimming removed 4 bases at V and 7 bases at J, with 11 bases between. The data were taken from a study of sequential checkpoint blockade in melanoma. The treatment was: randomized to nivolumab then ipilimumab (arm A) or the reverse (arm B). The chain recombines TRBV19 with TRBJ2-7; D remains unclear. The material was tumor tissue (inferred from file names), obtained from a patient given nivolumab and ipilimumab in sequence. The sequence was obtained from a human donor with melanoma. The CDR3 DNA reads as TGTGCCAGTAGTAAGACCTATGGGGAGCAGTACTTC. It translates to CASSKTYGEQYF.